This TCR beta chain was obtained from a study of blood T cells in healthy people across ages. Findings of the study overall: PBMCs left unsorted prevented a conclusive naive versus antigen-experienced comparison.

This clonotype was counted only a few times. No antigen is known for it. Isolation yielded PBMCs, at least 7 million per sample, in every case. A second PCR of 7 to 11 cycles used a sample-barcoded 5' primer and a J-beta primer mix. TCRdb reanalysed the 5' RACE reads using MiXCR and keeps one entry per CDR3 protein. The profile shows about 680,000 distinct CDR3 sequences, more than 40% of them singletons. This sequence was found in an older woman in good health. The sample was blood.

The chain's CDR3 is CASNGGRTAQETQYF. The CDR3 DNA reads TGCGCCAGCAACGGGGGACGGACGGCGCAAGAGACCCAGTACTTC. J is TRBJ2-5 and V is TRBV5-1, with a tentative D call TRBD2 (6 bases). Trimming took off 6 bases at V and 2 bases at J, with 17 bases between the two ends. The CDR3 is 15 residues long. Germline CDR1 is SGHRS and CDR2 is YFSETQ.